This T cell receptor (beta chain) was sequenced for a study of blood T cell repertoires in COVID-19. As for the study in general: There were acute and convalescent COVID-19 samples, and they came from the United States, Italy and Spain.

The protocol was immunoSEQ multiplex PCR, while the TCRdb copy is restricted to in-frame clones and leaves out a portion. Of around 75,000 clones in the sample, about 90% were seen once. This CDR3 is built from 18 residues. Germline-derived CDR1 and CDR2 are MGHRA and YSYEKL. The V segment lost 4 bases and the J segment 3 bases; nucleotides outside the gene matches: 17. The material sequenced was peripheral blood. The chain combines TRBV4-1 with TRBJ2-7; TRBD1 agrees at 8 bases. The TCR sequence derives from a man aged 50 to 59 with acute or convalescent COVID-19. The CDR3 spells CASSLWGGGAGQDYEQYF. In DNA, the CDR3 is TGCGCCAGCAGCCTGTGGGGTGGTGGCGCGGGACAGGACTACGAGCAGTACTTC.